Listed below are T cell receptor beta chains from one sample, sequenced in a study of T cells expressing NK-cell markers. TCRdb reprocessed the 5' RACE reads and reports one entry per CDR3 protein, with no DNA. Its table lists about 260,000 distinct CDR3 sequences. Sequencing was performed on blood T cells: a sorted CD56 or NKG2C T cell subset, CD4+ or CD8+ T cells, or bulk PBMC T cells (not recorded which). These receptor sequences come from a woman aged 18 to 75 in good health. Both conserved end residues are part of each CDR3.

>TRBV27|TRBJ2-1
CASSRLAGAEQFF
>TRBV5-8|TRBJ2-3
CASSLQPFTQYF
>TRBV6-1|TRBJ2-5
CASRFGGGQETQYF
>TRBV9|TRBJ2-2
CASSIAENTGELFF
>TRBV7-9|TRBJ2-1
CASSFVPGLAGHNEQFF
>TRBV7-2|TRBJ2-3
CASSPGGGFYTQYF
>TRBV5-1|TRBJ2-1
CASSLAAGNYNEQFF
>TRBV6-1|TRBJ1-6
CATGRDASLYNSPLHF
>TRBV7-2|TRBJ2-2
CASSKQPQGLGPGELFF
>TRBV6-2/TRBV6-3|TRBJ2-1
CASSTLLADSYNEQFF
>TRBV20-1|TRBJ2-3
CSAIQEPRDTQYF
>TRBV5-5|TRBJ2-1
CASTLLAGAYNEQFF
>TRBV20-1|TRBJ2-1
CSAIGLNEQFF
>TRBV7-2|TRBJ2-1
CASNSDLWEGLEQFF
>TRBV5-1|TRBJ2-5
CASSRGTGEGIQETQYF
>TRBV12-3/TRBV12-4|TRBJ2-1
CASSLLGYGEQFF
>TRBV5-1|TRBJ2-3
CASSDRQGPDTQYF
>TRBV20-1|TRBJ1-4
CSVQDRDEKLFF
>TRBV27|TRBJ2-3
CASSFGSGGHQSTDTQYF
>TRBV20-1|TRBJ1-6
CSAGLDRAYSPLHF
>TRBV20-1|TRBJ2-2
CSAGNRAGTGELFF
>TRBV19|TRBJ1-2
CASRTTGTYGYTF
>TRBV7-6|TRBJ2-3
CASSLALRSGGHRGGDTQYF
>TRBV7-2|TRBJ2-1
CASSLASPVYNEQFF
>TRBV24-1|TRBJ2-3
CATSDSFRGADTQYF